This T cell receptor beta chain was sequenced in a study of blood T cells in healthy people across ages. General study points: Estimates of total diversity, which came from one million sequenced T cells, were considered to be underestimates. Diversity of TCR beta per million T cells declined in a roughly linear way with age.

To note about this clonotype: Its specificity is not known.

Each donor had 7.5 to 10 milliliters of peripheral blood drawn. Losses at the gene ends were 1 base for V and 4 bases for J; bases not matched to a gene: 3. The CDR3 runs 15 residues. CDR1 and CDR2 (germline): SEHNR, FQNEAQ (reference sequence). It was with a sample-barcoded 5' primer and a J-beta primer mix that a second PCR of roughly 6 to 12 cycles was run. A tag from a template-switch adaptor with 12 random nucleotides marked each cDNA molecule. Via MiXCR, TCRdb re-called the 5' RACE reads, giving one row per CDR3 protein. The sample includes some 750,000 distinct CDR3 sequences, 22% seen only once; the top ten take 22%.

The chain combines TRBV7-9 with TRBJ2-5, with TRBD2 identical over 10 bases. The sequenced material came from blood. This receptor was obtained from a man between 65 and 79 years old in good health. The CDR3 DNA reads TGTGCCAGCAGCTTAGATCTAGCGGGAGCAGAGACCCAGTACTTC. This sequence encodes CASSLDLAGAETQYF.